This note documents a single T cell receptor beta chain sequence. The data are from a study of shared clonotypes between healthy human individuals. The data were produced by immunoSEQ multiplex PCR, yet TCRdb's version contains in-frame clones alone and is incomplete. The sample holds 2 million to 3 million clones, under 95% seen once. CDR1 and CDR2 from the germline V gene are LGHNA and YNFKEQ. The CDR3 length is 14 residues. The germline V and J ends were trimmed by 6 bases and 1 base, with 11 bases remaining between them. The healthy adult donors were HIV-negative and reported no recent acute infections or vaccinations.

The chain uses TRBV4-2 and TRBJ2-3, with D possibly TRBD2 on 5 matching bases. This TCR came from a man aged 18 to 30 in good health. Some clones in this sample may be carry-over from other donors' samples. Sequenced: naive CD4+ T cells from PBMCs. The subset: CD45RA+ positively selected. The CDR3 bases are TGTGCCAGCAGGAGTGGAGGAGGCACAGATACGCAGTATTTT. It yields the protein CASRSGGGTDTQYF.